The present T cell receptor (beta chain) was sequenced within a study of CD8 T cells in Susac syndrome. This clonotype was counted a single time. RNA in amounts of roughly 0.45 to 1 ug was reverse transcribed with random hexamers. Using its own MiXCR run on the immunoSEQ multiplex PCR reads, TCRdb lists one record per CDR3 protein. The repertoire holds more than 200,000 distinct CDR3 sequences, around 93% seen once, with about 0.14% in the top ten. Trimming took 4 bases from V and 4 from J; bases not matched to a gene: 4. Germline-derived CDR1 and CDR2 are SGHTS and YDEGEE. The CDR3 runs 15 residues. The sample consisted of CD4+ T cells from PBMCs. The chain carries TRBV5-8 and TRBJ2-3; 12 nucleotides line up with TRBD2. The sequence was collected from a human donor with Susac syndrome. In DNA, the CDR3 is TGTGCCAGCAGCCTAGCGGGGGGGTCAGCAGATACGCAGTATTTT. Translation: CASSLAGGSADTQYF.